This T cell receptor (beta chain) was recovered during a study of T-cell memory formation after mild COVID-19. This clonotype turned up a few times. The junction departs from germline at one end; a sequencing error may be responsible. TCRdb re-called the 5' RACE reads with MiXCR, one entry per CDR3 protein. The sample lists 140,000 or so distinct CDR3 sequences; about 5.7% were seen once. The length of the CDR3 is 11 residues. The chain recombines TRBV12-3 or TRBV12-4 with TRBJ2-1; D unresolved. This TCR was sampled from an adult woman who had mild COVID-19 (a few samples of this study predate the infection). Cell type and time point are not known. Material for sequencing was PBMCs or a T cell subset sorted from them (not recorded which). CDR3 in DNA: TGTGCCAGCAGTTTCTACGATGAGCAGTTCTTC. Its protein product is CASSFYDEQFF.